The 3 T cell receptor beta chains presented below share a single source sample, sequenced in a study of CD8 T cells in ankylosing spondylitis. A single record per CDR3 protein comes from TCRdb applying MiXCR to the 5' RACE reads. The sample includes 200,000 or so distinct CDR3 sequences, 10% to 15% of them seen just once. Sequencing was done on a sample of blood, either unsorted or a sorted T cell fraction (not recorded which). The source of these receptors is a female donor with ankylosing spondylitis or in good health (not recorded which).

For this clonotype: Since a much larger clone is just one base distant, this may be a read error. This rearrangement joins TRBV7-2 to TRBJ2-7; D remains unclear. This CDR3 comprises 11 residues. Germline loops: CDR1 SGHTA, CDR2 FQGNSA. The CDR3 nucleotides are TGTGTCAGCAGCTTACACCGCGAGCAGTACTTC. Translated: CVSSLHREQYF.

This clonotype was observed many times. The V gene is TRBV28, the J gene TRBJ1-5; 7 bases are a match to TRBD1. CDR1 and CDR2 from the germline V gene are MDHEN and SYDVKM. This CDR3 region has 14 residues. V lost 5 bases and J lost 9; bases outside the gene matches: 10. This chain's CDR3 is CASSEDRARRPQHF. CDR3 nucleotides: TGTGCCAGCAGTGAAGACAGGGCCCGGCGGCCCCAGCATTTT.

This clonotype was seen at least ten times. V usage is TRBV11-2 and J usage is TRBJ2-1; possible D gene TRBD1, 5 bases. This CDR3 has 14 residues. Trimming cost V 5 bases and J 6 bases, with 14 bases left between them. Germline lookup yields CDR1 SGHAT and CDR2 FQNNGV. CDR3 nucleotide sequence: TGTGCCAGCAGCCCCCCGTATCAGGGCAATGAGCAGTTCTTC. Its translation is CASSPPYQGNEQFF.